This T cell receptor (beta chain) came from a study of blood T cell repertoires in COVID-19. Looking at the study overall: Collection of acute and convalescent COVID-19 samples took place in the United States, Italy and Spain.

Participants reported their clinical history, and cohort assignment relied on those reports. Original processing notes: Reference gene primer amplification gave estimated nucleated cell counts. The table came from immunoSEQ multiplex PCR; TCRdb's copy has only in-frame clones and leaves some out. V and J calls and clone size are as listed in that table; D and trimming were resolved from the DNA. The repertoire holds roughly 150,000 clones, less than 80% seen once, with 15% to 20% in the top ten. This CDR3 region has 13 residues. After removal of 7 bases from V and 3 bases from J, the junction contained 3 bases not matched to a gene. Germline CDR1 is ENHRY and CDR2 is SYGVKD.

Sequenced material: PBMCs or T cells enriched from blood (not recorded which). The chain joins TRBV10-3 to TRBJ1-2; 9 bases agree with TRBD1. This receptor was identified in a woman in her seventies in a cohort exposed to, infected with or recovered from COVID-19 (not recorded which). CDR3 sequence reads: CAIKGDRDYGYTF. The DNA of the CDR3 is TGTGCCATCAAGGGGGACAGGGACTATGGCTACACCTTC.